This TCR beta chain was profiled in a study of human T cells and chemical hapten exposure. This sample's time point: patch test 2, 6 weeks after DPC sensitization. Treatment defined: therapeutic diphenylcyclopropenone sensitization with weekly scalp DPC. People who gave samples had alopecia, were 18 to 70 years old, and were suitable for DPC. TCRdb ran MiXCR on the RACE reads and lists one entry per CDR3 protein. Of 360,000 or so distinct CDR3 sequences detected, about 6% appear once; the ten largest clones hold 4.5% to 6%. General study findings and limits: Higher patch test scores went with higher counts of PT1 expanded TCRs.

A remark on this clonotype: Its antigen remains unidentified.

V dropped 5 bases and J dropped 4; count of bases not matched to a gene: 12. Germline-derived CDR1 and CDR2 are SGHNT and YYREEE (reference sequence). This CDR3 comprises 15 residues. The chain couples TRBV5-4 to TRBJ2-7; 7 bases are a match to TRBD1. This TCR derives from a woman between 18 and 29 years old with alopecia areata. Some clones in this sample may be carry-over from other donors' samples. Here the sequenced sample was whole blood, taken in connection with sensitization to the hapten diphenylcyclopropenone (DPC). The CDR3: CASSNRPTTGYEQYF. CDR3 DNA: TGTGCCAGCAGTAACCGGCCCACGACAGGGTACGAGCAGTACTTC.